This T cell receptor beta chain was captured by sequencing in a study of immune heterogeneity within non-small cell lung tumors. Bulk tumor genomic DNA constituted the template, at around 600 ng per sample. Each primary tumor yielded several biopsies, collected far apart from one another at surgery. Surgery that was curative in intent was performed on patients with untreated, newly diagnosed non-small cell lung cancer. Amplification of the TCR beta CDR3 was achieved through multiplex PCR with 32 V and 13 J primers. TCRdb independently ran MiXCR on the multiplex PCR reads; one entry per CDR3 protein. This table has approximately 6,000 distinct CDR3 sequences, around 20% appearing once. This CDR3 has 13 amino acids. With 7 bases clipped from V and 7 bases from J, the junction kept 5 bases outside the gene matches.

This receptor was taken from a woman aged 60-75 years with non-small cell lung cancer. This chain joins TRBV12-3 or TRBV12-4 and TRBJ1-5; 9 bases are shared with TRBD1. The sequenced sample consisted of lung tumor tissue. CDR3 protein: CASKMDRGQPQHF. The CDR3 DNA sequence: TGTGCCAGCAAGATGGACAGGGGCCAGCCCCAGCATTTT.